This TCR beta chain appears in the sequencing data of a study of T cell responses to AZD1222 COVID-19 vaccine. General study points: Within unmutated variant regions lay the reported targets of nearly half of spike-specific TCRs.

Sequencing used immunoSEQ multiplex PCR; TCRdb keeps in-frame clones, though not all of them. The sample has roughly 110,000 clones, approximately 88% seen once. This CDR3 is built from 17 residues. Per germline, CDR1 MNHEY and CDR2 SMNVEV (reference sequence). The ends were cut back, 7 bases at V and 2 bases at J, with 23 bases in the middle. As concerns this clone: Its antigen is unknown.

This chain connects TRBV27 to TRBJ1-1; D ambiguous. The sequence was obtained from an adult who received the AZD1222 COVID-19 vaccine. Sequenced material: peripheral blood, taken 28 days after the second AZD1222 dose. The CDR3 is CASNRKEEAPSNTEAFF. CDR3 coding DNA: TGTGCCAGCAATCGAAAAGAGGAGGCACCGTCCAACACTGAAGCTTTCTTT.